These 13 T cell receptor beta chains were sequenced from one sample in a study of blood T cell repertoires in COVID-19. Profiled with immunoSEQ multiplex PCR; TCRdb holds only in-frame clones, not every one. The sample shows approximately 60,000 clones, about 90% of them seen only once. Sequenced input: peripheral blood. These TCRs come from a woman of 80 years or more with COVID-19, enrolled during active disease.

The gene calls are TRBV5-1 and TRBJ1-2, with TRBD1 matching 9 bases. The CDR3 is 13 amino acids. Germline trimming cut 4 bases from V and 8 bases from J; bases unmatched to any gene: 6. Germline values: CDR1 SGHRS, CDR2 YFSETQ. The CDR3 DNA reads as TGCGCCAGCAGCACGGGACAGGGTCCGGGCTACACCTTC. Translating gives CASSTGQGPGYTF.

The gene calls are TRBV5-6 and TRBJ2-7, with D possibly matching TRBD2 (6 bases). This CDR3 is built from 16 residues. The germline V and J ends were trimmed by 1 base and 0 bases, with 14 bases remaining between them. Germline V gives CDR1 SGHDT, CDR2 YYEEEE. CDR3 amino acids: CASSLFGSGASYEQYF. The DNA for the CDR3 is TGTGCCAGCAGCTTGTTTGGTAGCGGCGCCTCCTACGAGCAGTACTTC.

This chain joins TRBV6-1 and TRBJ2-7; 9 bases align to TRBD1. Germline CDR1 and CDR2: MNHNS and SASEGT. The CDR3 contains 15 residues. V lost 3 bases to trimming and J lost 2 bases; unmatched junction nucleotides: 5. The CDR3 here is CASSDRTGATYEQYF. The DNA of the CDR3 is TGTGCCAGCAGTGATAGGACAGGGGCTACCTACGAGCAGTACTTC.

The gene calls are TRBV9 and TRBJ1-1; 8 bases map to TRBD1. CDR1 and CDR2 from the germline V gene are SGDLS and YYNGEE. The length of the CDR3 is 14 residues. Trimming cost V 4 bases and J 1 base; bases outside gene matches: 3. The CDR3 nucleotides are TGTGCCAGCAGCAGACAGGGGAAGAACACTGAAGCTTTCTTT. Translated: CASSRQGKNTEAFF.

V and J are TRBV4-1 and TRBJ2-3, with D uncertain. With 1 base removed from V and 4 bases from J, the gap between germline ends came to 6 bases. The CDR3 is made up of 13 amino acids. Per germline, CDR1 MGHRA and CDR2 YSYEKL. The chain's CDR3 is CASSQVLADTQYF. Written as DNA, the CDR3 is TGCGCCAGCAGCCAAGTCCTCGCAGATACGCAGTATTTT.

The rearrangement joins TRBV2 to TRBJ2-7; unclear D gene. Germline CDR1 SNHLY, CDR2 FYNNEI. The CDR3 contains 12 residues. V dropped 5 bases and J dropped 2 bases, with 7 bases sitting between them. This CDR3 is CASSSVPYEQYF. In nucleotides, the CDR3 is TGTGCCAGCAGTTCCGTCCCCTACGAGCAGTACTTC.

The chain joins TRBV3-1 (or the pseudogene TRBV3-2) to TRBJ1-6; D possibly corresponds to TRBD1 (6 bases). V gave up 0 bases and J gave up 6 bases, with 12 bases separating them. Germline CDR1 is LGHDT and CDR2 is YNNKEL (reference sequence). The CDR3 has 16 residues. This chain's CDR3 is CASSQDRGVGNSPLHF. For the CDR3, the DNA is TGTGCCAGCAGCCAAGACAGGGGTGTGGGTAATTCACCCCTCCACTTT.

The chain couples TRBV7-2 to TRBJ1-1; 11 bases are a match to TRBD1. After removal of 5 bases from V and 2 bases from J, the junction contained 7 bases not matched to a gene. CDR1 and CDR2 from the germline V gene are SGHTA and FQGNSA. The length of the CDR3 is 16 residues. The DNA for the CDR3 is TGTGCCAGCAGCAACGGACAGGGGGCGGCCAACACTGAAGCTTTCTTT. Encoded protein: CASSNGQGAANTEAFF.

This clone was detected only a few times. The gene calls are TRBV5-1 and TRBJ1-2; D is unresolved. Trimming took 0 bases from V and 8 from J, leaving 5 bases between them. Germline V gene sequence: CDR1 SGHRS, CDR2 YFSETQ. The CDR3 covers 11 residues. The chain's CDR3 is CASSLGGGYTF. CDR3 bases: TGCGCCAGCAGCTTGGGCGGGGGCTACACCTTC.

This clone showed up just once. This chain links TRBV6-5 with TRBJ1-2; D perhaps matches TRBD1 (6 bases). Germline-derived CDR1 and CDR2 are MNHEY and SVGAGI. The germline V and J ends were trimmed by 8 bases and 3 bases, with 10 bases remaining between them. The length of the CDR3 is 12 residues. For the CDR3, the DNA is TGTGCCAGCGAACACAGGGACTATGGCTACACCTTC. It codes for CASEHRDYGYTF.

The chain combines TRBV27 with TRBJ1-6, with D tentatively TRBD1 (5 bases). The germline V gene has CDR1 MNHEY and CDR2 SMNVEV (reference sequence). CDR3 length: 13 amino acids. Between the trimmed V and J ends, which lost 6 bases and 9 bases, there was a span of 12 bases. In nucleotides, the CDR3 is TGTGCCAGCAGCCCCGTCGGGGGTTCACCCCTCCACTTT. This gives the protein CASSPVGGSPLHF.

This chain links TRBV5-6 with TRBJ1-2; unclear D gene. Germline CDR1 reads SGHDT; CDR2 reads YYEEEE. V dropped 0 bases and J dropped 6 bases, with 9 bases sitting between them. The length of the CDR3 is 13 residues. The CDR3 loop is CASSLVGRDGYTF. The CDR3 coding sequence is TGTGCCAGCAGCTTGGTAGGGAGGGATGGCTACACCTTC.

In DNA form, the CDR3 reads TGCAGTGCTAGTGGGGCAGGGAGGAGTGGCAATCAGCCCCAGCATTTT. Translation gives CSASGAGRSGNQPQHF. The rearrangement uses TRBV20-1 and TRBJ1-5, with D possibly TRBD1 on 5 matching bases. Germline V gives CDR1 DFQATT, CDR2 SNEGSKA (reference sequence). This CDR3 region has 16 residues. Trimming shortened V by 3 bases and J by 2 bases, and 17 bases separated the two germline ends.